This T cell receptor (beta chain) was found in a study of blood T cell repertoires in COVID-19. The protocol was immunoSEQ multiplex PCR, while the TCRdb copy is restricted to in-frame clones and leaves out a portion. The data hold 250,000 to 350,000 clones, with approximately 90% observed a single time. Looked up from germline, CDR1 is MDHEN and CDR2 is SYDVKM. This CDR3 has 14 amino acids. Germline trimming cut 1 base from V and 9 bases from J; bases unmatched to any gene: 6. The rearrangement links TRBV28 to TRBJ2-1, with TRBD2 identical over 7 bases. This clonotype was obtained from a woman aged 25 to 39 with COVID-19, enrolled during active disease. Sequences were obtained from peripheral blood. CDR3 loop: CASSLSAGAVEQFF. DNA of the CDR3: TGTGCCAGCAGTTTATCGGCGGGAGCGGTTGAGCAGTTCTTC.